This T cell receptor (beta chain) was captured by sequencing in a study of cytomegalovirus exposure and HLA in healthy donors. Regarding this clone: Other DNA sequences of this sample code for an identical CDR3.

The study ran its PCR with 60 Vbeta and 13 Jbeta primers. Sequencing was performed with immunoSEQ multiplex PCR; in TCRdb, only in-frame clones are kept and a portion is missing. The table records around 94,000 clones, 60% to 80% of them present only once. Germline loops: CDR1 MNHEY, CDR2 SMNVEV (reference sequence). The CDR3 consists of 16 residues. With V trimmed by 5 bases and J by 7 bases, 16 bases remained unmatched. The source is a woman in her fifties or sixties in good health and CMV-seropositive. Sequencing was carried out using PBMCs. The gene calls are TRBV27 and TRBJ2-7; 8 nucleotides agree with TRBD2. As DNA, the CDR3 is TGTGCCAGCAGTCCTTGGGTAGCGGGGCCCCTGGGTGAGCAGTACTTC. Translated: CASSPWVAGPLGEQYF.